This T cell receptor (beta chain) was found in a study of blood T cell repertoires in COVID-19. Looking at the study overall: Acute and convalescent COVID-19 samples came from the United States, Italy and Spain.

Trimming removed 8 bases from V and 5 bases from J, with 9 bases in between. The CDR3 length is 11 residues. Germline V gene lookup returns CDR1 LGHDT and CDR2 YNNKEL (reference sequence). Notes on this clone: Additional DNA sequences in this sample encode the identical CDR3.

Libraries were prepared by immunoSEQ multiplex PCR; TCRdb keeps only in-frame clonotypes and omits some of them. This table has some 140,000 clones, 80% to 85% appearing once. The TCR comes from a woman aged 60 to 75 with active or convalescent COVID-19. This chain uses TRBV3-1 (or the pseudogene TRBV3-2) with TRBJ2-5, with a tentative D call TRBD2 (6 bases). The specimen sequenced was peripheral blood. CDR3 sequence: CASGGVETQYF. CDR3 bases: TGTGCCAGCGGCGGGGTGGAGACCCAGTACTTC.